These T cell receptor beta chains were read from a single sample in a study of cytomegalovirus exposure and HLA in healthy donors. The method was immunoSEQ multiplex PCR; TCRdb's version includes in-frame clones alone and lacks a portion of them. The sample consists of about 100,000 clones, 76% of them appearing once. Sequencing used PBMCs. Every receptor here comes from a man in his forties in good health and CMV-seronegative. Both conserved end residues are part of each CDR3. The D gene is left open where the match is weak. Part of the rows lack a size; the others show once, few, many or a class for expanded clones.

>TRBV11-3|TRBJ1-6|TRBD1|once|17
TGTGCCAGCAGCTTATTTCAGGGACCCAGGGGGAATTCACCCCTCCACTTT
CASSLFQGPRGNSPLHF
>TRBV6-1|TRBJ2-2|.|.|13
TGTGCCAGCAGCCCCCAGGGAAACGGGGAGCTGTTTTTT
CASSPQGNGELFF
>TRBV10-1|TRBJ1-1|.|.|13
TGCGCCAGCAGTATCGGGGGGAAGGCTGAAGCTTTCTTT
CASSIGGKAEAFF
>TRBV19|TRBJ1-1|TRBD1|.|16
TGTGCCAGTAGTATAGATCGGGACAGGTGGGACTCTGAAGCTTTCTTT
CASSIDRDRWDSEAFF
>TRBV7-6|TRBJ1-3|.|.|16
TGTGCCAGCAGCTTATTTGCGGCAGGGGCTGGAAACACCATATATTTT
CASSLFAAGAGNTIYF
>TRBV7-9|TRBJ1-1|TRBD1|.|17
TGTTCCAGCAGCTTAGTCCGACAGGGGGCAGGGAGCACTGAAGCTTTCTTT
CSSSLVRQGAGSTEAFF
>TRBV6-5|TRBJ1-5|.|few|15
TGTGCCAGCAGTTACTCCCAGGGTAGCAATCAGCCCCAGCATTTT
CASSYSQGSNQPQHF
>TRBV15|TRBJ1-1|TRBD1|.|13
TGTGCCACCAGCAGCCGACAGGGAAGTGAAGCTTTCTTT
CATSSRQGSEAFF
>TRBV5-1|TRBJ2-7|TRBD2|once|14
TGCGCCAGCAGCCCTGGGGGGGGGACCTACGAGCAGTACTTC
CASSPGGGTYEQYF
>TRBV7-6|TRBJ1-6|.|.|16
TGTGCCAGCGGACTACAGGAGAGCTCCTATAATTCACCCCTCCACTTT
CASGLQESSYNSPLHF
>TRBV28|TRBJ1-2|TRBD1|.|14
TGTGCCAGCAGTTTAACCGACAGGGCATATGGCTACACCTTC
CASSLTDRAYGYTF
>TRBV5-5|TRBJ2-5|.|.|13
TGTGCCAGCAGCTTACAGGACCAAGAGACCCAGTACTTC
CASSLQDQETQYF
>TRBV19|TRBJ1-5|.|.|16
TGTGCCAGTAGTATGGTAGCCCAGGGAGGAAATCAGCCCCAGCATTTT
CASSMVAQGGNQPQHF
>TRBV7-2|TRBJ1-4|.|.|18
TGTGCCAGCAGCTTTGGGGGGACTTCAGGAGGCTATTATGAAAAACTGTTTTTT
CASSFGGTSGGYYEKLFF
>TRBV15|TRBJ1-6|.|.|14
TGTGCCACCAGCATTGGACAGACCAATTCACCCCTCCACTTT
CATSIGQTNSPLHF
>TRBV6-5|TRBJ1-2|.|.|13
TGTGCCAGCAGGATACAGGGTACGAATGGCTACACCTTC
CASRIQGTNGYTF
>TRBV30|TRBJ1-2|TRBD1|.|13
TGTGCCTGGAGTGTAAAGGGGGCCTATGGCTACACCTTC
CAWSVKGAYGYTF
>TRBV2|TRBJ2-1|TRBD1|.|16
TGTGCCGGAGCCAACCAACCGGGACAGGGGGGCAATGAGCAGTTCTTC
CAGANQPGQGGNEQFF
>TRBV6-1|TRBJ1-4|.|.|14
TGTGCCAGCAGTGCTGAGGTCCTTAATGAAAAACTGTTTTTT
CASSAEVLNEKLFF
>TRBV19|TRBJ1-1|.|.|13
TGTGCCAGTAGTATAACAGGGAACACTGAAGCTTTCTTT
CASSITGNTEAFF
>TRBV28|TRBJ1-1|.|.|12
TGTGCCAGCATGAGAGTAACAGCCGAAGCTTTCTTT
CASMRVTAEAFF
>TRBV18|TRBJ1-3|.|.|15
TGTGCCAGCTCACCCGGGACTGTCTCTGGAAACACCATATATTTT
CASSPGTVSGNTIYF
>TRBV10-3|TRBJ1-5|.|.|14
TGTGCCATCAGTGAGAGGGCGCAGGGTCAGCCCCAGCATTTT
CAISERAQGQPQHF
>TRBV13|TRBJ2-3|TRBD2|.|18
TGTGCCAGCAGCTTACGCTCCCTAGCGGGGGGGCCCGCAGATACGCAGTATTTT
CASSLRSLAGGPADTQYF
>TRBV6-5|TRBJ1-2|TRBD1|.|13
TGTGCCAGCAGTTCCGGGACAGGAAGGGGCTACACCTTC
CASSSGTGRGYTF
>TRBV29-1|TRBJ1-2|.|.|14
TGCAGCGTAGGTGACAGGAACCTTATCTATGGCTACACCTTC
CSVGDRNLIYGYTF
>TRBV6-1|TRBJ1-5|.|few|15
TGTGCCAGCACCGAGGGAGTTAATAGCAATCAGCCCCAGCATTTT
CASTEGVNSNQPQHF
>TRBV5-6|TRBJ2-4|.|.|17
TGTGCCAGCAGCGGGGACTTTTACCGGGACTTCAAAAACATTCAGTACTTC
CASSGDFYRDFKNIQYF
>TRBV15|TRBJ2-1|TRBD1|.|15
TGTGCCACCAGCAGAACCCCGGACAGGGTCCATGAGCAGTTCTTC
CATSRTPDRVHEQFF
>TRBV5-1|TRBJ2-7|.|once|16
TGCGCCAGCAGCCCCCGTCAATCAGGGGAATCCTACGAGCAGTACTTC
CASSPRQSGESYEQYF
>TRBV5-8|TRBJ2-3|TRBD2|few|14
TGTGCCAGCAGCCCGGGACTAGCGACAGATACGCAGTATTTT
CASSPGLATDTQYF
>TRBV10-2|TRBJ2-7|.|.|14
TGCGCCAGCAGGAATTGGGACTCCGGCTACGAGCAGTACTTC
CASRNWDSGYEQYF
>TRBV2|TRBJ2-2|.|.|13
TGTGCCAGCAGGGCCGACAGCACCGGGGAGCTGTTTTTT
CASRADSTGELFF
>TRBV19|TRBJ1-2|.|.|14
TGTGCCAGTAGTCCGGACAGCTTCTACTATGGCTACACCTTC
CASSPDSFYYGYTF
>TRBV6-6|TRBJ2-1|TRBD2|few|14
TGTGCCAGCAGTTACTCGGAGCGGGGGAGTGAGCAGTTCTTC
CASSYSERGSEQFF
>TRBV28|TRBJ1-5|.|.|14
TGTGCCAGCAGTTCCCGGGGAGGCGATCAGCCCCAGCATTTT
CASSSRGGDQPQHF
>TRBV7-9|TRBJ1-2|TRBD1|few|14
TGTTCCAGCAGCCTGGGGACAGCTCAGCATGGCTACACCTTC
CSSSLGTAQHGYTF
>TRBV25-1|TRBJ2-2|.|.|13
TGTGCCAGCAAGCCGCGGGCTTACGGGGAGCTGTTTTTT
CASKPRAYGELFF
>TRBV6-6|TRBJ2-1|.|.|13
TGTGCCAGCAGTTACTCGTCAGGATACGAGCAGTTCTTC
CASSYSSGYEQFF
>TRBV2|TRBJ1-1|TRBD1|.|18
TGTGCCAGCAGTGAATGGGGACAGGGACCTCTGCGGAACACTGAAGCTTTCTTT
CASSEWGQGPLRNTEAFF
>TRBV28|TRBJ1-2|.|.|17
TGTGCCAGCAGCCCCGGGGACGCAGGGAGGGCTAACTATGACTACACCTTC
CASSPGDAGRANYDYTF
>TRBV18|TRBJ1-1|TRBD1|.|16
TGTGCCAGCGGTATCCCGGGACAGGGTTTGAACACTGAAGCTTTCTTT
CASGIPGQGLNTEAFF
>TRBV4-3|TRBJ2-3|.|.|15
TGCGCCAGCAGCCAAGGGGCAGGGGGCACAGATACGCAGTATTTT
CASSQGAGGTDTQYF
>TRBV6-5|TRBJ1-1|.|.|14
TGTGCCAGCAGTTCCACCGGTCTTAACACTGAAGCTTTCTTT
CASSSTGLNTEAFF
>TRBV5-1|TRBJ2-3|.|.|14
TGCGCCAGCAGCCTAGGGACTTTGACAGATACGCAGTATTTT
CASSLGTLTDTQYF